This entry lists 7 T cell receptor beta chains sequenced from one sample in a study of T cell clones after liver transplantation. Clones were read by immunoSEQ multiplex PCR, and TCRdb kept only the in-frame ones, dropping some. The table shows more than 20,000 clones, with approximately 94% occurring only once. The starting material was CD8+ T cells from blood, obtained roughly 25 months after liver transplant. These receptors were taken from a human patient who received a liver transplant. Some T cells may be graft donor cells.

The chain links TRBV11-3 to TRBJ2-7; the D gene is possibly TRBD1 (6 bases). CDR3 size: 12 residues. Germline CDR1 and CDR2: SGHNT and YENEEA. Trimming cost V 3 bases and J 9 bases, with 12 bases left between them. CDR3 sequence reads: CASSFPQGWQYF. The CDR3 DNA follows: TGTGCCAGCAGCTTCCCACAGGGTTGGCAGTACTTC.

The gene calls are TRBV27 and TRBJ2-7, with 8 bases matching TRBD1. Germline V gene data show CDR1 as MNHEY and CDR2 as SMNVEV (reference sequence). This CDR3 is built from 14 residues. V trimming: 5 bases; J trimming: 3 bases; junction bases outside the gene matches: 6. The CDR3 sequence is CASSLQGGNYEQYF. Here the CDR3 DNA reads TGTGCCAGCAGTCTACAGGGGGGAAACTACGAGCAGTACTTC.

In its sample, this clone was seen once. The chain carries TRBV9 and TRBJ2-7; 8 positions match TRBD2. Germline lookup yields CDR1 SGDLS and CDR2 YYNGEE. After removal of 0 bases from V and 6 bases from J, the junction contained 14 bases not matched to a gene. The CDR3 runs to 17 residues. CDR3 protein: CASSVGFSGGPGSEQYF. The DNA for the CDR3 is TGTGCCAGCAGCGTAGGCTTCAGCGGGGGCCCCGGGAGCGAGCAGTACTTC.

In its sample, this clone was seen once. The chain combines TRBV11-2 with TRBJ2-7; 9 positions agree with TRBD2. Germline V gene lookup returns CDR1 SGHAT and CDR2 FQNNGV. V shed 0 bases and J 5 bases; nucleotides not matched to a gene: 5. The CDR3 has 15 residues. As DNA, the CDR3 is TGTGCCAGCAGCTTAGAGCTACTAGCGGGTAACGAGCAGTACTTC. Protein: CASSLELLAGNEQYF.

The chain carries TRBV5-8 and TRBJ2-3; the D gene is possibly TRBD2 (6 bases). This CDR3 comprises 15 residues. CDR1 is SGHTS, CDR2 YDEGEE, per germline. V lost 4 bases to trimming and J lost 2 bases, with 14 bases between them. CDR3: CASSQVASATDTQYF. The CDR3 DNA is TGTGCCAGCAGCCAAGTTGCTAGCGCCACAGATACGCAGTATTTT.

V is TRBV15 and J is TRBJ2-7; no reliable D call. Germline V CDR1 and CDR2: LNHNV, YYDKDF (reference sequence). CDR3 length: 13 residues. V lost 5 bases to trimming and J lost 3 bases, with 11 bases between them. The DNA of the CDR3 is TGTGCCACCAGCCCCGGGTCCTACTACGAGCAGTACTTC. Amino acid sequence: CATSPGSYYEQYF.

This chain joins TRBV27 and TRBJ2-1, with 10 bases lining up with TRBD2. The V gene's germline CDR1 is MNHEY and CDR2 SMNVEV (reference sequence). V shed 5 bases, J shed 4 bases, and the junction held 5 bases outside the gene matches. There are 15 residues in the CDR3. The CDR3 sequence is CASSQTSGRYNEQFF. DNA of the CDR3: TGTGCCAGCAGTCAGACTAGCGGGCGATACAATGAGCAGTTCTTC.